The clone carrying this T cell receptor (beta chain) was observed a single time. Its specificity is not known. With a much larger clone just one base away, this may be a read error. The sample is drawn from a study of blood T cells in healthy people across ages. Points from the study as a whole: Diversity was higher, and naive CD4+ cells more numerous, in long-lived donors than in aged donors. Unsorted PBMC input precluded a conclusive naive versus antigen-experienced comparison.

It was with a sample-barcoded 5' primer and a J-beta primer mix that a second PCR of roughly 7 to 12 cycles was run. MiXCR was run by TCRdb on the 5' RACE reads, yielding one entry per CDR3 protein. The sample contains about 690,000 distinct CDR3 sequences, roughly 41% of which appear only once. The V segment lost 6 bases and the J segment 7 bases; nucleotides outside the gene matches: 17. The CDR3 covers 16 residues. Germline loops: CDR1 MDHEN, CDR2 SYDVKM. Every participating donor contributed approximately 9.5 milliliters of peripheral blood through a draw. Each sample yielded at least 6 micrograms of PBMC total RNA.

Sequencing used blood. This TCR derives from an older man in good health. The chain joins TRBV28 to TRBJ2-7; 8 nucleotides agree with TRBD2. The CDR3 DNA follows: TGTGCCAGCAGCCCGCTCGGGGGGGCGAATTCTGGTGAGCAGTACTTC. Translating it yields CASSPLGGANSGEQYF.